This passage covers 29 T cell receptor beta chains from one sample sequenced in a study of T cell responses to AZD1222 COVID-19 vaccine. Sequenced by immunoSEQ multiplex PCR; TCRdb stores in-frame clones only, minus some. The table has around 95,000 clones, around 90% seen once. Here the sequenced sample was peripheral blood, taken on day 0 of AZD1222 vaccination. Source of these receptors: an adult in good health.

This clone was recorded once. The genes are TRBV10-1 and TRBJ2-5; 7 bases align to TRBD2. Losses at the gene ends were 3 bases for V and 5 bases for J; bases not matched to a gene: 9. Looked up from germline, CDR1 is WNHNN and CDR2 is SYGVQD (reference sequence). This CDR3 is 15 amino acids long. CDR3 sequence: CASSEGGRAGETQYF. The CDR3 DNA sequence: TGCGCCAGCAGTGAAGGAGGGAGGGCCGGTGAGACCCAGTACTTC.

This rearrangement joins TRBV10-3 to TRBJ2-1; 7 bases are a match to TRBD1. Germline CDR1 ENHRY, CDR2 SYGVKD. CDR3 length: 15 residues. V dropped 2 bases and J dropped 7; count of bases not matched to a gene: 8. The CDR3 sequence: CAISELRDSRNEQFF. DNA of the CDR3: TGTGCCATCAGTGAGCTACGGGACAGCCGGAATGAGCAGTTCTTC.

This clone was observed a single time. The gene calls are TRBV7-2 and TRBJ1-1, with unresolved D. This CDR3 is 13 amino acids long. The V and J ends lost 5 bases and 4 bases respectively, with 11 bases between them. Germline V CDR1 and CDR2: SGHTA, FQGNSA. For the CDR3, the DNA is TGTGCCAGCAGCCAAGGGCCCGGCACTGAAGCTTTCTTT. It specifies CASSQGPGTEAFF.

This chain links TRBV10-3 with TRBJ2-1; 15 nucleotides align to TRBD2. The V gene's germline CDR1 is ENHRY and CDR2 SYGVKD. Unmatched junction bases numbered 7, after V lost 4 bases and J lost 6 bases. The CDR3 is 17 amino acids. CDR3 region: CAISARTSGRAGNEQFF. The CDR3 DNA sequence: TGTGCCATCAGTGCTAGGACTAGCGGGAGGGCGGGCAATGAGCAGTTCTTC.

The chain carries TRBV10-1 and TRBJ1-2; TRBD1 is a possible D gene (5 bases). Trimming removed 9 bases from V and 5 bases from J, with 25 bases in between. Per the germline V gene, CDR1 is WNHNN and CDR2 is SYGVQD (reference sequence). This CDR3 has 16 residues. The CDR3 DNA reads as TGCGCCAGAACCCGAGTGTCTAAACCGGAGGGGTATGGCTACACCTTC. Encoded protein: CARTRVSKPEGYGYTF.

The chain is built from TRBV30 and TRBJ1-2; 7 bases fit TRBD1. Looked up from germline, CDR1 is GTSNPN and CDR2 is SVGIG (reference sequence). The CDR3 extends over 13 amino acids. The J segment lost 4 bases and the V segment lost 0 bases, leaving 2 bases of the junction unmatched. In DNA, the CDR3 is TGTGCCTGGAGTGTGGGACAGAGCTATGGCTACACCTTC. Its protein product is CAWSVGQSYGYTF. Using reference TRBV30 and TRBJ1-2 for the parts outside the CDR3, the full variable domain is SQTIHQWPATLVQPVGSPLSLECTVEGTSNPNLYWYRQAAGRGLQLLFYSVGIGQISSEVPQNLSASRPQDRQFILSSKKLLLSDSGFYLCAWSVGQSYGYTFGSGTRLTVV.

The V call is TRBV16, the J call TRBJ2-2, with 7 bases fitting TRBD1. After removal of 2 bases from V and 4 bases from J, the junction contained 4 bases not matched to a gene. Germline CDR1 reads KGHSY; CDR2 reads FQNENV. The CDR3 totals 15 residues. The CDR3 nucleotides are TGTGCCAGCAGCCAAAGGGACAGTTTCACCGGGGAGCTGTTTTTT. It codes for CASSQRDSFTGELFF.

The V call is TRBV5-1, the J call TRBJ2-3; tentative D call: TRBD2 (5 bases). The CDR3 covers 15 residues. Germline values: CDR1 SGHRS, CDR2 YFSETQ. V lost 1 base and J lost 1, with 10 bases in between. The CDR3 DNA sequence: TGCGCCAGCAGCTTGCGGGTGGGAGGCACAGATACGCAGTATTTT. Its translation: CASSLRVGGTDTQYF.

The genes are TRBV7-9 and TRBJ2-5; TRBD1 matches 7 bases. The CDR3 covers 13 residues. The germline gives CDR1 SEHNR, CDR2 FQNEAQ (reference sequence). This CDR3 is CVVTGDNQETQYF. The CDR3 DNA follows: TGTGTAGTCACAGGGGACAACCAAGAGACCCAGTACTTC. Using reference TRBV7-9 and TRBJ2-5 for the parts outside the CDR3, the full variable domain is DTGVSQNPRHKITKRGQNVTFRCDPISEHNRLYWYRQTLGQGPEFLTYFQNEAQLEKSRLLSDRFSAERPKGSFSTLEIQRTEQGDSAMYLCVVTGDNQETQYFGPGTRLLVL.

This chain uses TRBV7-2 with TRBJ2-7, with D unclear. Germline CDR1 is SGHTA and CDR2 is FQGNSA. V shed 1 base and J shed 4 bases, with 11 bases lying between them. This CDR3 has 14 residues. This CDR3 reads CASSLGRSDYEQYF. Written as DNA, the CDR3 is TGTGCCAGCAGCTTAGGGCGGAGCGATTACGAGCAGTACTTC.

The CDR3 loop is CASSRDINNEQFF. The CDR3 bases are TGTGCCAGCTCCCGGGACATAAACAATGAGCAGTTCTTC. The chain has TRBV18 and TRBJ2-1; tentative D call: TRBD1 (6 bases). Germline CDR1 reads KGHSH; CDR2 reads LQKENI. With 6 bases removed from V and 5 bases from J, the gap between germline ends came to 11 bases. This CDR3 has 13 amino acids. Full variable domain (remainder filled in from reference TRBV18 and TRBJ2-1): NAGVMQNPRHLVRRRGQEARLRCSPMKGHSHVYWYRQLPEEGLKFMVYLQKENIIDESGMPKERFSAEFPKEGPSILRIQQVVRGDSAAYFCASSRDINNEQFFGPGTRLTVL.

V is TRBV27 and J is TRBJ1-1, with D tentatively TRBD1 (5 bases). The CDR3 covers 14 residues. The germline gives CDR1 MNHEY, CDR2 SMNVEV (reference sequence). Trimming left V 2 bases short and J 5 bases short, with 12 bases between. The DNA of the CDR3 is TGTGCCAGCAGTTTAAACGCGGGGGGGACTGAAGCTTTCTTT. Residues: CASSLNAGGTEAFF.

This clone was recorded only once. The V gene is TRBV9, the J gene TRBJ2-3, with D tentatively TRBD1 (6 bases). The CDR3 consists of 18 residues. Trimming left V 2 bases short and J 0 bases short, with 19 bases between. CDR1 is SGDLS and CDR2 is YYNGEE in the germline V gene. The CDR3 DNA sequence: TGTGCCAGCAGCGTTGAACCCGGTGGGGGCGGTAGCACAGATACGCAGTATTTT. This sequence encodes CASSVEPGGGGSTDTQYF. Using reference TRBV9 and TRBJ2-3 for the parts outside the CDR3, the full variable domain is DSGVTQTPKHLITATGQRVTLRCSPRSGDLSVYWYQQSLDQGLQFLIQYYNGEERAKGNILERFSAQQFPDLHSELNLSSLELGDSALYFCASSVEPGGGGSTDTQYFGPGTRLTVL.

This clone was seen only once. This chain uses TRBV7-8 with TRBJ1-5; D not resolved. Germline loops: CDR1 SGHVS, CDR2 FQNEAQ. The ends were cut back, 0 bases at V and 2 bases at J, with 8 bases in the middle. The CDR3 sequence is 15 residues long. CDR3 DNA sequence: TGTGCCAGCAGCTTAGCGGGTATTGGCAATCAGCCCCAGCATTTT. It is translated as CASSLAGIGNQPQHF.

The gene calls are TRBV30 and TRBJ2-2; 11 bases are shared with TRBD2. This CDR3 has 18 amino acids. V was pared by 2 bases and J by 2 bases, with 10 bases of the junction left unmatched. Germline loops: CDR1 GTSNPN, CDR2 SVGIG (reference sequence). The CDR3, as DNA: TGTGCCTGGAGTCACTTTCGGAGACTAGCGGGAAACACCGGGGAGCTGTTTTTT. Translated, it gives CAWSHFRRLAGNTGELFF. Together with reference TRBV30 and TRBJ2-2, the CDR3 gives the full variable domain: SQTIHQWPATLVQPVGSPLSLECTVEGTSNPNLYWYRQAAGRGLQLLFYSVGIGQISSEVPQNLSASRPQDRQFILSSKKLLLSDSGFYLCAWSHFRRLAGNTGELFFGEGSRLTVL.

The CDR3 DNA follows: TGTGCCAGCAGCTTAGCACCCTTCGGGCAGTACTTC. The encoded protein is CASSLAPFGQYF. The rearrangement uses TRBV7-2 and TRBJ2-7; D is undetermined. CDR3 length: 12 amino acids. V gave up 0 bases and J gave up 9 bases, with 9 bases separating them. From germline, CDR1 is SGHTA and CDR2 FQGNSA.

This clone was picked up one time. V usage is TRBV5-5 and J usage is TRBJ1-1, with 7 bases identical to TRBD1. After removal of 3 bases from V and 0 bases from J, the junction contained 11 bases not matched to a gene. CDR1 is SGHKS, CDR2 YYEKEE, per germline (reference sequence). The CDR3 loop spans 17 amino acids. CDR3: CASSSRQGGIVNTEAFF. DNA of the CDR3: TGTGCCAGCAGCTCCCGACAGGGTGGTATCGTGAACACTGAAGCTTTCTTT.

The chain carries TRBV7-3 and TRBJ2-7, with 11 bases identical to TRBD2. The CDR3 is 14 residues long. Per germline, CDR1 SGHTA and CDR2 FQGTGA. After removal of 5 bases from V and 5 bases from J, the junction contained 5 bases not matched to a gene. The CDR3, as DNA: TGTGCCAGCAGCCAAACTAGCGGGAGTAACGAGCAGTACTTC. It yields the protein CASSQTSGSNEQYF. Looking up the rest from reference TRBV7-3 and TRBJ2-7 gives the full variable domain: GAGVSQTPSNKVTEKGKYVELRCDPISGHTALYWYRQSLGQGPEFLIYFQGTGAADDSGLPNDRFFAVRPEGSVSTLKIQRTERGDSAVYLCASSQTSGSNEQYFGPGTRLTVT.

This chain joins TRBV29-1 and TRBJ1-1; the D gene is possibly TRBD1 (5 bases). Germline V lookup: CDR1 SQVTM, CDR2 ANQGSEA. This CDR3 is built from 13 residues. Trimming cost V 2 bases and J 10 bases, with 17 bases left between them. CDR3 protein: CSVELGRREVAFF. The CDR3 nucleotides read TGCAGCGTTGAACTGGGGCGGAGAGAGGTAGCTTTCTTT. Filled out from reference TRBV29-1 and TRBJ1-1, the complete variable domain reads SAVISQKPSRDICQRGTSLTIQCQVDSQVTMMFWYRQQPGQSLTLIATANQGSEATYESGFVIDKFPISRPNLTFSTLTVSNMSPEDSSIYLCSVELGRREVAFFGQGTRLTVV.

CDR3 region: CASSSDRGPYYSNQPQHF. In nucleotides, the CDR3 is TGTGCCAGCAGCTCCGACAGGGGGCCTTACTATAGCAATCAGCCCCAGCATTTT. This sequence joins TRBV28 and TRBJ1-5; TRBD1 aligns across 10 bases. The CDR3 extends over 18 amino acids. Per the germline V gene, CDR1 is MDHEN and CDR2 is SYDVKM. J gave up 0 bases and V 6 bases, and 11 bases lay outside the gene matches.

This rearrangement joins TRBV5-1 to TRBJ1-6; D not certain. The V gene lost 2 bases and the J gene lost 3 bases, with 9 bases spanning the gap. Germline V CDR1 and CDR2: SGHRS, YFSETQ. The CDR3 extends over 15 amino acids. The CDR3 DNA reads TGCGCCAGCAGCTTAGGCCCTGACTATAATTCACCCCTCCACTTT. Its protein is CASSLGPDYNSPLHF.

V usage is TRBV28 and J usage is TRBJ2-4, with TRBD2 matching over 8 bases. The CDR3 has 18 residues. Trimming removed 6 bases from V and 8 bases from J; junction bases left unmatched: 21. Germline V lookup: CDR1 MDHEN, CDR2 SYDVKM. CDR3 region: CASRPTSVKVYRQDIQYF. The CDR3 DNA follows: TGTGCCAGCAGGCCGACTAGCGTGAAGGTATATCGGCAAGACATTCAGTACTTC.

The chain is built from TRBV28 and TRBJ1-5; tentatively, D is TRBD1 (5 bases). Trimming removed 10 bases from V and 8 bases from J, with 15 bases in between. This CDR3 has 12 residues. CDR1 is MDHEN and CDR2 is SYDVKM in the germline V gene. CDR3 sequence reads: CATWSAGKPQHF. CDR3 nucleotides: TGTGCCACATGGAGTGCAGGGAAGCCCCAGCATTTT.

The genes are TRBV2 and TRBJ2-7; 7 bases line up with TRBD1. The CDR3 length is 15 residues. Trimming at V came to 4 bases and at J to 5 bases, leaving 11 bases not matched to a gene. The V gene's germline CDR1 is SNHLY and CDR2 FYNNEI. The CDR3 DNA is TGTGCCAGCAGTGCTCACCGGGACAGAAACCACGAGCAGTACTTC. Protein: CASSAHRDRNHEQYF. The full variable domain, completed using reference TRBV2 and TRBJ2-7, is EPEVTQTPSHQVTQMGQEVILRCVPISNHLYFYWYRQILGQKVEFLVSFYNNEISEKSEIFDDQFSVERPDGSNFTLKIRSTKLEDSAMYFCASSAHRDRNHEQYFGPGTRLTVT.

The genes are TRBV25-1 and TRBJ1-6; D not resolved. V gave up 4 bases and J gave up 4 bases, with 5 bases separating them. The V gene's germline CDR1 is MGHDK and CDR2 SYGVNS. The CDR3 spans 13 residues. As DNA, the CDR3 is TGTGCCAGCAGTGGGCAGTATAATTCACCCCTCCACTTT. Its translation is CASSGQYNSPLHF.

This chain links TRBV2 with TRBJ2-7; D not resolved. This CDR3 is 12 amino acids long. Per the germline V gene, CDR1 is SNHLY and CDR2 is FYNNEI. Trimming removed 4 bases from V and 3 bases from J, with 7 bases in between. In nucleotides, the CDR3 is TGTGCCAGCAGTGGAGACAACTACGAGCAGTACTTC. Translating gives CASSGDNYEQYF.

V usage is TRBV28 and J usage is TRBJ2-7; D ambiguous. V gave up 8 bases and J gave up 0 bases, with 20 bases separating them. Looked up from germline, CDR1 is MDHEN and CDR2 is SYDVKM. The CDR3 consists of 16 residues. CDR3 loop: CASAPKARGPSYEQYF. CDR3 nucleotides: TGTGCCAGCGCCCCTAAAGCTCGTGGGCCCTCCTACGAGCAGTACTTC.

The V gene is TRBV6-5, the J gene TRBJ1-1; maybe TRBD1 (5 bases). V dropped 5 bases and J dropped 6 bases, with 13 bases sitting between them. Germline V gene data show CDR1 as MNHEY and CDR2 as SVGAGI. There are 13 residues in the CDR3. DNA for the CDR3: TGTGCCAGCAGTAAACAGGAATGGGCTGAAGCTTTCTTT. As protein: CASSKQEWAEAFF.

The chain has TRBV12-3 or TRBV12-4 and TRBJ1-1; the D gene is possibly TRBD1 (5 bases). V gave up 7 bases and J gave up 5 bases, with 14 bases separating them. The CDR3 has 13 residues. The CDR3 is CASIWGVGTEAFF. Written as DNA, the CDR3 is TGTGCCAGCATTTGGGGGGTGGGGACTGAAGCTTTCTTT.